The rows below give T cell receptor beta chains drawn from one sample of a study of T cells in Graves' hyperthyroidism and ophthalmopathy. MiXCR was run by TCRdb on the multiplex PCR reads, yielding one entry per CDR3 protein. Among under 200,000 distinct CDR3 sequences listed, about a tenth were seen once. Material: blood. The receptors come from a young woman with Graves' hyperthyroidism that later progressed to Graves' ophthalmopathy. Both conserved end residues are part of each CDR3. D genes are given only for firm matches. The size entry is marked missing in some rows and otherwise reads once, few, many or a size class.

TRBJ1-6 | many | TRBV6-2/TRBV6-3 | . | CASSPPSWSPLHF | TGTGCCAGCAGTCCTCCGAGTTGGTCACCCCTCCACTTT
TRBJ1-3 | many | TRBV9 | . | CASSFTRGTIYF | TGTGCCAGCAGCTTCACCAGGGGCACCATATATTTT
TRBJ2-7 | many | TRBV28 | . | CASNGGNSYEQYF | TGTGCCAGCAACGGCGGAAACTCCTACGAGCAGTACTTC
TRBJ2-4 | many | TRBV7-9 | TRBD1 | CASSSTGVGVAKNIQYF | TGTGCCAGCAGCTCAACAGGGGTAGGGGTTGCCAAAAACATTCAGTACTTC
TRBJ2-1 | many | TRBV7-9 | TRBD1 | CASSSLGQGETNEQFF | TGTGCCAGCAGCTCCTTAGGACAGGGGGAGACCAATGAGCAGTTCTTC
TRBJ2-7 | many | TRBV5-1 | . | CASSLVLGGGLEQYF | TGCGCCAGCAGCTTGGTCTTGGGGGGGGGCCTCGAGCAGTACTTC
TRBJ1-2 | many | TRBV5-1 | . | CASSLAFLDGYTF | TGCGCCAGCAGCTTGGCCTTTTTGGATGGCTACACCTTC
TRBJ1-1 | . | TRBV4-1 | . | CASSQTGTLNTEAFF | TGCGCCAGCAGCCAAACAGGTACCCTGAACACTGAAGCTTTCTTT
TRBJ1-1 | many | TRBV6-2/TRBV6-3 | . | CASSYGGLVPGEGTEAFF | TGTGCCAGCAGTTACGGGGGACTCGTTCCGGGCGAAGGCACTGAAGCTTTCTTT
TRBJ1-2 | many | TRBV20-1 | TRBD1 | CSARDPLTGANGYTF | TGCAGTGCTAGAGATCCCCTCACAGGGGCTAATGGCTACACCTTC
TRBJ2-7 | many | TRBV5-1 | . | CASSLLQGGYEQYF | TGCGCCAGCAGCTTGTTACAGGGTGGGTACGAGCAGTACTTC
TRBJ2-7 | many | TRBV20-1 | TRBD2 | CSARDKTSGGVYEQYF | TGCAGTGCTAGAGATAAGACTAGCGGGGGTGTGTACGAGCAGTACTTC
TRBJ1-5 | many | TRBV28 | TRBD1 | CASSLITGVNQPQHF | TGTGCCAGCAGTCTTATTACAGGGGTCAATCAGCCCCAGCATTTT
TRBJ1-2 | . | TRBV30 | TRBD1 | CAWSVQGGSYGYTF | TGTGCCTGGAGTGTACAGGGGGGTAGCTATGGCTACACCTTC
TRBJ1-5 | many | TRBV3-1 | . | CASSLTASGQPQHF | TGTGCCAGCAGCCTCACAGCGTCAGGTCAGCCCCAGCATTTT
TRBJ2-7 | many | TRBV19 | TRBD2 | CASSIGTSGSHEQYF | TGTGCCAGTAGTATCGGGACTAGCGGGAGCCACGAGCAGTACTTC
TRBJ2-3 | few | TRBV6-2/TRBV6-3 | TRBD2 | CASSYGLATDTQYF | TGTGCCAGCAGTTACGGACTAGCCACAGATACGCAGTATTTT
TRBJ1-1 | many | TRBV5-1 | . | CASSLAVGNTEAFF | TGCGCCAGCAGCTTGGCCGTAGGGAACACTGAAGCTTTCTTT
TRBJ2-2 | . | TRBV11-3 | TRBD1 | CASSPPDRSNTGELFF | TGTGCCAGCAGCCCACCGGACAGGAGTAACACCGGGGAGCTGTTTTTT
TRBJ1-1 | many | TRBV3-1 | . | CASSQGRNTEAFF | TGTGCCAGCAGCCAGGGCAGGAACACTGAAGCTTTCTTT
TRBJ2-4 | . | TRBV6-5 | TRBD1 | CASSYGLGTGEIIQYF | TGTGCCAGCAGTTACGGCTTGGGGACAGGGGAGATTATTCAGTACTTC
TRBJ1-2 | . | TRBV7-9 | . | CASSLEVREDGYTF | TGTGCCAGCAGCTTAGAAGTACGGGAAGATGGCTACACCTTC
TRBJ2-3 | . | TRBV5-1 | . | CASSLASKAADTQYF | TGCGCCAGCAGCTTGGCCTCAAAGGCCGCAGATACGCAGTATTTT
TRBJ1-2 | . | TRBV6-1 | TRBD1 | CASTERQGPNYGYTF | TGTGCCAGCACTGAGAGACAGGGTCCTAACTATGGCTACACCTTC
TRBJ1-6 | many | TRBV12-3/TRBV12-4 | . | CASTGTSSYNSPLHF | TGTGCCAGCACTGGGACGAGCTCCTATAATTCACCCCTCCACTTT
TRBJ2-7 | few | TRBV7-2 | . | CASSWTEYGEQYF | TGTGCCAGCAGCTGGACGGAGTACGGAGAGCAGTACTTC